This T cell receptor (beta chain) was identified in a study of cytomegalovirus exposure and HLA in healthy donors. Nominally healthy donors were sampled, though unrecorded immune exposures were likely. PCR was performed using 60 Vbeta and 13 Jbeta primers. Method: immunoSEQ multiplex PCR; TCRdb's copy keeps in-frame clones and lacks some. This sample has about 170,000 clones, with roughly 83% found just once. Regarding the study as a whole: HLA allele associations emerged for about 16,000 TCR beta sequences in a later analysis, at 0.05 false discovery rate.

Only one count was recorded for this clone. The antigen is undetermined. CDR1 and CDR2 from the germline V gene are WNHNN and SYGVQD (reference sequence). CDR3 length equals 15 residues. This TCR was recovered from a boy between 2 and 10 years old in good health and CMV-seronegative. The J gene is TRBJ2-5, the V gene TRBV10-1; D may be TRBD1 (5 bases). TRBJ2-7 matches the DNA end more closely, so the J call is doubtful. The sample taken for sequencing was PBMCs. CDR3: CASSESGAKTYEQYF. In DNA, the CDR3 is TGCGCCAGCAGTGAGTCAGGGGCCAAAACCTACGAGCAGTACTTC.